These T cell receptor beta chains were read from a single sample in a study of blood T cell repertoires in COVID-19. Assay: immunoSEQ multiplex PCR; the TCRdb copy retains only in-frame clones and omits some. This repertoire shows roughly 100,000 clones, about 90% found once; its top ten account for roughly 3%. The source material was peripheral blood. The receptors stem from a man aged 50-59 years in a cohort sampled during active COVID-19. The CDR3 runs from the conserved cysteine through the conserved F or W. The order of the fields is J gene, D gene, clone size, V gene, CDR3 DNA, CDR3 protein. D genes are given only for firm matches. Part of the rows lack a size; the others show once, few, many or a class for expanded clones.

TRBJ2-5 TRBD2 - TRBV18 TGTGCCAGCTCACCACTCTCTGCGGGGGTGGAGACCCAGTACTTC CASSPLSAGVETQYF
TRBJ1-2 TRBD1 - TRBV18 TGTGCCAGCTCACCACCGGAGAACAGGGGCTATGGCTACACCTTC CASSPPENRGYGYTF
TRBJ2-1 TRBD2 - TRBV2 TGTGCCAGCAGGGGACTAGCGGGGGGTGAGCAGTTCTTC CASRGLAGGEQFF
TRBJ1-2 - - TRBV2 TGTGCCAGCAGTGGTGGATTAGGAGGCTATGGCTACACCTTC CASSGGLGGYGYTF
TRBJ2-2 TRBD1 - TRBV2 TGTGCCAGCAGTTACAGGGGGCACACCGGGGAGCTGTTTTTT CASSYRGHTGELFF
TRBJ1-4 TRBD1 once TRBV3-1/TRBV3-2 TGTGCCAGCACCGAACAGGGGGTCGGTTATGAAAAACTGTTTTTT CASTEQGVGYEKLFF
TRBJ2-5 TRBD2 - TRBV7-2 TGTGCCAGCAGCTTTTCCCCCGGGGGGGGCCAAGAGACCCAGTACTTC CASSFSPGGGQETQYF
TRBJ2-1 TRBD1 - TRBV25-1 TGTGCCAGCAGTGAGCGGGACAGGGCCCCTCGGAATGAGCAGTTCTTC CASSERDRAPRNEQFF
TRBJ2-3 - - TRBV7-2 TGTGCCAGCAGCACGGGTCTTTTTTCGGGGTATTTT CASSTGLFSGYF
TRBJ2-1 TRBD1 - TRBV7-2 TGTGCCAGCAGCACCGGGACAGGACATTACAATGAGCAGTTCTTC CASSTGTGHYNEQFF
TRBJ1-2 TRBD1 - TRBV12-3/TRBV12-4 TGTGCCAGCAGCGGACAGGGATACTATGGCTACACCTTC CASSGQGYYGYTF
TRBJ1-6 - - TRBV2 TGTGCCAGCAGTGAAGCGGTCGCCGGAGGAGAGATCCCCCTCCACTTT CASSEAVAGGEIPLHF
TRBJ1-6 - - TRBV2 TGTGCCAGCAGTGAAAGAGGGGGTCGATTTTCCTATAATTCACCCCTCCACTTT CASSERGGRFSYNSPLHF
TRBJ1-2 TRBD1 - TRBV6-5 TGTGCCAGCAGTTACGGGGACAGAGATGGCTACACCTTC CASSYGDRDGYTF
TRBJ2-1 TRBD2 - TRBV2 TGTGTCAGTCTTAGCGGGGGGGCAATTTTGGATGAGCAGTTCTTC CVSLSGGAILDEQFF
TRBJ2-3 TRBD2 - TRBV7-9 TGTGCCAGCAGCGGACTAGCAAATACGCAGTATTTT CASSGLANTQYF
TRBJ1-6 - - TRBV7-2 TGTGCCAGCAGCTTAGCGTCAGGGTTAAGTTCACCCCTCCACTTT CASSLASGLSSPLHF
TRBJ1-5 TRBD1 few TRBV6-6 TGTGCCAGCAGATCACAGGGGTCGGGCAATCAGCCCCAGCATTTT CASRSQGSGNQPQHF
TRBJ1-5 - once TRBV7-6 TGTGCCAGCAGCTTAGAGGGGGGGGGCCAGCCCCAGCATTTT CASSLEGGGQPQHF
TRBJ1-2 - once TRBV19 TGTGCCAGTAGTACTAGGACAGTAGCTAACTATGGCTACACCTTC CASSTRTVANYGYTF
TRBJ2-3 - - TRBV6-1 TGTGCCAGCAGTGTTTTCGGGACTCAGGTGGGCACAGATACGCAGTATTTT CASSVFGTQVGTDTQYF
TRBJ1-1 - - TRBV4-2 TGTGCCAGCAGCCAAGAGGGGGGGGAGGCTGAAGCTTTCTTT CASSQEGGEAEAFF